Listed here are 2 T cell receptor beta chains from one sample, sequenced in a study of tumor and adjacent non-tumor tissue in lung cancer. This sample's RNA came from whole unsorted tissue. Distant lung tissue was collected more than 3 cm away from the tumor edge. Three rounds of nested PCR, following a modified ARM-PCR protocol, produced the TCRbeta library. TCRdb reprocessed the multiplex PCR reads with MiXCR, giving one entry per CDR3 protein. In the table there are more than 35,000 distinct CDR3 sequences, around 62% of which are singletons. Sequencing used distant non-tumor lung tissue. All receptors come from a woman between 40 and 55 years old with non-small cell lung cancer.

This clonotype was detected ten times or more. The chain has TRBV6-2 or TRBV6-3 and TRBJ2-3; D possibly uses TRBD1 or TRBD2 (5 bases each). V was pared by 4 bases and J by 8 bases, with 19 bases between. This CDR3 comprises 15 residues. CDR1 and CDR2 from the germline V gene are MNHEY and SVGEGT. In nucleotides, the CDR3 is TGTGCCAGCAGTTTGGGCTCGGGGCGAGGTGGTACGCAGTATTTT. The encoded protein is CASSLGSGRGGTQYF.

This clonotype was observed a few times. This rearrangement joins TRBV28 to TRBJ1-2; 10 nucleotides line up with TRBD1. Germline V gives CDR1 MDHEN, CDR2 SYDVKM. Trimming cost V 3 bases and J 3 bases; bases outside gene matches: 7. The CDR3 runs 16 residues. CDR3 sequence (DNA): TGTGCCAGCAGTTTCCTGACAGGGGGCGTTTACTATGGCTACACCTTC. It specifies CASSFLTGGVYYGYTF.